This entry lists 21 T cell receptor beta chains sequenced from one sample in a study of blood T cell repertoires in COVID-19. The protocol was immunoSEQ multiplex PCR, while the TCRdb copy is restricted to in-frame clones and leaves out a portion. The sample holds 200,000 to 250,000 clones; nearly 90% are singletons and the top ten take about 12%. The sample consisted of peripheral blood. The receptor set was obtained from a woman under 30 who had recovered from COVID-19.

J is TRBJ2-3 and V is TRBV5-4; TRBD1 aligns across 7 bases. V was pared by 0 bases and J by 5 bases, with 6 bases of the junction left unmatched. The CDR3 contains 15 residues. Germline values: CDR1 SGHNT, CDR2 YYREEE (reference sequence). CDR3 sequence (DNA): TGTGCCAGCAGCTTGGCTGCAGGGGGATTAGATACGCAGTATTTT. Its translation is CASSLAAGGLDTQYF.

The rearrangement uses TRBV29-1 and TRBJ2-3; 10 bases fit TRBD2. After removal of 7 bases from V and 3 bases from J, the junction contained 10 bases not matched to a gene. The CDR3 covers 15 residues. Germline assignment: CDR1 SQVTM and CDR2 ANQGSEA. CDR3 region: CSALSTLAGTDTQYF. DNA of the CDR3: TGCAGCGCATTGAGTACACTAGCGGGAACAGATACGCAGTATTTT.

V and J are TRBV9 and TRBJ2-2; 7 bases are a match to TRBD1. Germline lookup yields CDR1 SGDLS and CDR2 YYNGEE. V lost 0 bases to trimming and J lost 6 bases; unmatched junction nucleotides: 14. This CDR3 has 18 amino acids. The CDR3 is CASSVAHKGRGKAGELFF. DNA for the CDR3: TGTGCCAGCAGCGTAGCTCATAAGGGCAGGGGGAAGGCCGGGGAGCTGTTTTTT.

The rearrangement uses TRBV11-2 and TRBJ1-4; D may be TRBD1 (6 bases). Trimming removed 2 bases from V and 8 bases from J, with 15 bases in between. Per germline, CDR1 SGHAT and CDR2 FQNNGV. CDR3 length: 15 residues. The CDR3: CASSLRFQGTEKLFF. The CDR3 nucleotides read TGTGCCAGCAGCTTAAGGTTCCAGGGGACGGAAAAACTGTTTTTT.

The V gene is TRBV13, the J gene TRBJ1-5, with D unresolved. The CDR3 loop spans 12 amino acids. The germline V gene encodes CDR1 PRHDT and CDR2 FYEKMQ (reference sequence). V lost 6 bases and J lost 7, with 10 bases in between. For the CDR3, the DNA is TGTGCCAGCAGTTCCCTCGGGCAGCCCCAGCATTTT. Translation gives CASSSLGQPQHF.

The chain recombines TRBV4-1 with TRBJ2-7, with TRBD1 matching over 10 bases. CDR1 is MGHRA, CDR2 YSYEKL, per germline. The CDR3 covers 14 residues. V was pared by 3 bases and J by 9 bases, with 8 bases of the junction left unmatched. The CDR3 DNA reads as TGCGCCAGCAGCCAGTTGACAGGGGGCGCTGGGCAGTACTTC. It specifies CASSQLTGGAGQYF.

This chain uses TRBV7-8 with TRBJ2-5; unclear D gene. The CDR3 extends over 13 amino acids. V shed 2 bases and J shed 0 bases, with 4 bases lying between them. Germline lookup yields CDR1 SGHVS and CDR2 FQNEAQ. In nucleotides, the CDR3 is TGTGCCAGCAGCTTACTAAACCAAGAGACCCAGTACTTC. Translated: CASSLLNQETQYF.

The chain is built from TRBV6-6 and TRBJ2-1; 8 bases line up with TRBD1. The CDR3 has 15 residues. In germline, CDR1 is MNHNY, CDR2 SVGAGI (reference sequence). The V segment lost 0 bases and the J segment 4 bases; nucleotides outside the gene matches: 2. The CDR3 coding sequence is TGTGCCAGCAGTTACTCGGGACAGGTGTACAATGAGCAGTTCTTC. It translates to CASSYSGQVYNEQFF.

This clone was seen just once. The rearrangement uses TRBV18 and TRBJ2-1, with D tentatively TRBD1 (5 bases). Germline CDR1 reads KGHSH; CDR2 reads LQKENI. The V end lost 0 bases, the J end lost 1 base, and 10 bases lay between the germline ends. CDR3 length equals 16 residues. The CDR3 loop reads CASSPPSQESYNEQFF. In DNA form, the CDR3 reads TGTGCCAGCTCACCACCATCACAGGAATCCTACAATGAGCAGTTCTTC.

The CDR3 nucleotides are TGTGCCAGCAGCTCCAGGGGGCAAAGCTCCTACGAGCAGTACTTC. It specifies CASSSRGQSSYEQYF. The chain has TRBV7-2 and TRBJ2-7, with 8 nucleotides matching TRBD1. Germline V gene data show CDR1 as SGHTA and CDR2 as FQGNSA. Trimming took 4 bases from V and 0 from J; bases not matched to a gene: 5. The CDR3 has 15 residues.

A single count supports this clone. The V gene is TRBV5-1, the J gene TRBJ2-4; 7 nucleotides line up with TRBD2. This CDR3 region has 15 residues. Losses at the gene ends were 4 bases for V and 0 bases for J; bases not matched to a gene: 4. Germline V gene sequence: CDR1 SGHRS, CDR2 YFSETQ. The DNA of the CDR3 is TGCGCCAGCAGCCCAATAGCGGGAGCCAAAAACATTCAGTACTTC. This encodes CASSPIAGAKNIQYF.

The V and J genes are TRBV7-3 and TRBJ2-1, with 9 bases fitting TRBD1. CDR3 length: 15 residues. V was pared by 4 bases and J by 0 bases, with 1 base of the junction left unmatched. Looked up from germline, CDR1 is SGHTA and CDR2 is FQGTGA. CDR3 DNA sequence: TGTGCCAGCAGCTCGACAGGGGGCTCCTACAATGAGCAGTTCTTC. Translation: CASSSTGGSYNEQFF.

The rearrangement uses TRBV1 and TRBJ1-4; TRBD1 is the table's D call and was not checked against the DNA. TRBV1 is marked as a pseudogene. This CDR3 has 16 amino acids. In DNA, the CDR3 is TGCACCAGCAGCCAACCCAGCAGGTGTATTAATGAAAAACTGTTTTTT. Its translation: CTSSQPSRCINEKLFF.

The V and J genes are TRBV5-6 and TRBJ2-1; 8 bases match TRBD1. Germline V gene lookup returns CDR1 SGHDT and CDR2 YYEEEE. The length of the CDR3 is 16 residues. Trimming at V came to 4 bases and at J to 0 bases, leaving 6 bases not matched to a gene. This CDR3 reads CASSGDRGVSYNEQFF. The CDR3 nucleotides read TGTGCCAGCAGCGGAGACAGGGGAGTCTCCTACAATGAGCAGTTCTTC.

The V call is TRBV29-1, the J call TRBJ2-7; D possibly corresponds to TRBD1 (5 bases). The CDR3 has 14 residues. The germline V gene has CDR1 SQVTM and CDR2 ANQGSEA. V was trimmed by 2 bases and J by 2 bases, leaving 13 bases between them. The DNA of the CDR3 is TGCAGCGTTGAATTTCGTGACAGCACCTACGAGCAGTACTTC. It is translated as CSVEFRDSTYEQYF.

The CDR3 spells CASSPPRTNQGPYEQYF. The DNA of the CDR3 is TGTGCCAGCAGCCCTCCCCGCACGAACCAGGGGCCCTACGAGCAGTACTTC. V and J are TRBV7-7 and TRBJ2-7; D is perhaps TRBD1 (6 bases). The CDR3 totals 17 residues. Germline CDR1 is SSHAT and CDR2 is FNYEAQ (reference sequence). Trimming removed 5 bases from V and 2 bases from J, with 22 bases in between.

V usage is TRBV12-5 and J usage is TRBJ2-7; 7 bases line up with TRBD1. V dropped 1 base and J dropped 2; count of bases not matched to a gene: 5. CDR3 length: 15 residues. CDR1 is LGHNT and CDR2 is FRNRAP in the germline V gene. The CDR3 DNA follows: TGTGCTAGTGGTTTGGGGGACAGCAAACCCTACGAGCAGTACTTC. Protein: CASGLGDSKPYEQYF.

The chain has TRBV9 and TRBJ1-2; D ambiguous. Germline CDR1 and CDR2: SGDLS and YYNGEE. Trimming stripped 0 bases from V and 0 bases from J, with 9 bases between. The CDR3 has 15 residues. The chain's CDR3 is CASSVESYSNYGYTF. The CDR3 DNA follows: TGTGCCAGCAGCGTAGAAAGCTACTCTAACTATGGCTACACCTTC.

The DNA for the CDR3 is TGTGCCAGCAGCGTGGGACTAGGGGGCGGGGTCACTGAAGCTTTCTTT. This sequence encodes CASSVGLGGGVTEAFF. This rearrangement joins TRBV9 to TRBJ1-1; 7 bases align to TRBD1. The CDR3 has 16 amino acids. Germline V gene data show CDR1 as SGDLS and CDR2 as YYNGEE. Trimming at V came to 2 bases and at J to 4 bases, leaving 11 bases not matched to a gene.

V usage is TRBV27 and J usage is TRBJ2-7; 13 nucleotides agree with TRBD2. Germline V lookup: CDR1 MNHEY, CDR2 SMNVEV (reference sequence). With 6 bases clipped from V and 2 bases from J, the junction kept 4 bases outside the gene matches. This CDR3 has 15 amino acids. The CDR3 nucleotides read TGTGCCAGCAGCCTCGGGACTAGCGGGGCCTACGAGCAGTACTTC. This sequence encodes CASSLGTSGAYEQYF.

CDR3 bases: TGTGCCAGCAGCTTTACAGGGAGTAGCGCCTACGAGCAGTACTTC. It translates to CASSFTGSSAYEQYF. The chain links TRBV11-2 to TRBJ2-7, with D perhaps matching TRBD1 (6 bases). This CDR3 has 15 amino acids. The V end lost 3 bases, the J end lost 2 bases, and 14 bases lay between the germline ends. The germline V gene has CDR1 SGHAT and CDR2 FQNNGV. Variable domain in full (rest from reference TRBV11-2 and TRBJ2-7): EAGVAQSPRYKIIEKRQSVAFWCNPISGHATLYWYQQILGQGPKLLIQFQNNGVVDDSQLPKDRFSAERLKGVDSTLKIQPAKLEDSAVYLCASSFTGSSAYEQYFGPGTRLTVT.